This T cell receptor (beta chain) is drawn from a study of blood T cell repertoires in COVID-19. The V gene's germline CDR1 is LNHDA and CDR2 SQIVND (reference sequence). This CDR3 comprises 15 residues. The V and J ends lost 5 bases and 7 bases, in that order; junction bases with no gene match: 12. The assay was immunoSEQ multiplex PCR, and TCRdb's table has in-frame clones only and misses some. Among approximately 250,000 clones listed, about 85% were seen once. The sequence was collected from a man aged 18-30 years with active or convalescent COVID-19. Sequencing used peripheral blood. The chain carries TRBV19 and TRBJ2-5, with 8 positions matching TRBD2. The CDR3, as DNA: TGTGCCAGTAGTCCCACTAGCGGAGACTCCGGGACCCAGTACTTC. Translated, it gives CASSPTSGDSGTQYF.